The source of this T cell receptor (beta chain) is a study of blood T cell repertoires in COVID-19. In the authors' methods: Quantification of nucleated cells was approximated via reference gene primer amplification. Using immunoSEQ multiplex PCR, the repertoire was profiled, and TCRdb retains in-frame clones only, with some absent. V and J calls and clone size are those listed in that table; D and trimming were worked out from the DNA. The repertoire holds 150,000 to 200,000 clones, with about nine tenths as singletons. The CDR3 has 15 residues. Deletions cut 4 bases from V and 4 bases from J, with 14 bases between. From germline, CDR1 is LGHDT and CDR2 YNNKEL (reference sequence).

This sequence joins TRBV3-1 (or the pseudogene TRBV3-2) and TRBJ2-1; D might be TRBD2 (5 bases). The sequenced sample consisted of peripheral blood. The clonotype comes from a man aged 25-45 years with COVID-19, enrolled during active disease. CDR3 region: CASSLDWTVYNEQFF. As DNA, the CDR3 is TGTGCCAGCAGCCTGGACTGGACTGTATACAATGAGCAGTTCTTC.